Presented here are 21 T cell receptor beta chains from one specimen sequenced in a study of blood T cell repertoires in COVID-19. Method: immunoSEQ multiplex PCR; TCRdb's copy keeps in-frame clones and lacks some. The sample contains a few hundred thousand clones, roughly 87% of which appear only once. The sample was PBMCs or T cells enriched from blood (not recorded which). All receptors derive from a woman in her twenties or thirties who had recovered from COVID-19.

V gene TRBV7-9 combines with J gene TRBJ2-3, with a weak D call TRBD2 (6 bases). Germline CDR1 is SEHNR and CDR2 is FQNEAQ (reference sequence). The CDR3 loop spans 15 amino acids. V lost 5 bases and J 0 bases, leaving 12 bases between the germline ends. The CDR3: CASSPGGRSTDTQYF. The CDR3 DNA is TGTGCCAGCAGCCCCGGGGGACGGAGCACAGATACGCAGTATTTT.

The V and J genes are TRBV6-2 or TRBV6-3 and TRBJ2-2, with TRBD1 matching 9 bases. CDR3 length: 18 residues. From germline, CDR1 is MNHEY and CDR2 SVGEGT. The V and J ends lost 6 bases and 3 bases, in that order; junction bases with no gene match: 14. Here the CDR3 DNA reads TGTGCCAGCAGCCACCGGGACAGGGATTTTACGCACACCGGGGAGCTGTTTTTT. Translated, it gives CASSHRDRDFTHTGELFF.

The chain has TRBV19 and TRBJ1-2; TRBD1 might be the D (6 bases). The CDR3 sequence is 13 residues long. Germline CDR1 LNHDA, CDR2 SQIVND (reference sequence). Trimming left V 4 bases short and J 4 bases short, with 10 bases between. CDR3 protein: CASSRGQFYGYTF. The CDR3 DNA follows: TGTGCCAGTAGTAGGGGGCAGTTCTATGGCTACACCTTC.

The chain uses TRBV6-5 and TRBJ1-6; D uncertain. V lost 4 bases to trimming and J lost 4 bases, with 8 bases between them. CDR3 length equals 14 residues. Germline CDR1 and CDR2: MNHEY and SVGAGI. The CDR3 reads CASSWSSYNSPLHF. In DNA, the CDR3 is TGTGCCAGCAGTTGGAGTTCATATAATTCACCCCTCCACTTT.

The chain employs TRBV7-2 and TRBJ2-3; 10 bases agree with TRBD2. Germline-derived CDR1 and CDR2 are SGHTA and FQGNSA. The CDR3 spans 15 residues. J gave up 12 bases and V 0 bases, and 9 bases lay outside the gene matches. CDR3 coding DNA: TGTGCCAGCAGCTTAGCTGGTGGGGCTAGCGGGGGCCAGTATTTT. Its translation is CASSLAGGASGGQYF.

The V gene is TRBV11-3, the J gene TRBJ2-5; 15 bases line up with TRBD2. V shed 5 bases and J 5 bases; nucleotides not matched to a gene: 12. The length of the CDR3 is 18 residues. Germline values: CDR1 SGHNT, CDR2 YENEEA. CDR3 sequence (DNA): TGTGCCAGCAGCCAGGGACTAGCGGGGGGCCCCGACCTGGAGACCCAGTACTTC. As protein: CASSQGLAGGPDLETQYF.

The chain employs TRBV24-1 and TRBJ1-2; TRBD1 is a possible D gene (6 bases). The CDR3 is 16 residues long. Trimming cost V 4 bases and J 3 bases, with 17 bases left between them. The germline V gene has CDR1 KGHDR and CDR2 SFDVKD. The CDR3 sequence is CATSDNTGNTYYGYTF. The CDR3 DNA is TGTGCCACCAGTGACAACACAGGGAACACTTACTATGGCTACACCTTC.

The J gene is TRBJ2-7, the V gene TRBV19, with D perhaps matching TRBD1 (5 bases). From germline, CDR1 is LNHDA and CDR2 SQIVND (reference sequence). This CDR3 comprises 14 residues. V lost 3 bases and J lost 0, with 9 bases in between. The CDR3: CASSISDISYEQYF. The DNA for the CDR3 is TGTGCCAGTAGTATCTCGGACATCTCCTACGAGCAGTACTTC.

The chain combines TRBV5-1 with TRBJ2-1, with 7 bases aligning to TRBD1. CDR3 length: 15 residues. Germline V lookup: CDR1 SGHRS, CDR2 YFSETQ. V lost 0 bases and J lost 0; bases outside the gene matches: 0. As DNA, the CDR3 is TGCGCCAGCAGCTTGGACAGGGGCTCCTACAATGAGCAGTTCTTC. Translated, it gives CASSLDRGSYNEQFF.

The chain employs TRBV6-5 and TRBJ2-5; 7 positions agree with TRBD2. Trimming cost V 6 bases and J 4 bases; bases outside gene matches: 8. The CDR3 spans 14 residues. Germline lookup yields CDR1 MNHEY and CDR2 SVGAGI. CDR3 protein: CASSPGLVRETQYF. CDR3 nucleotide sequence: TGTGCCAGCAGCCCAGGACTAGTTAGAGAGACCCAGTACTTC.

The chain employs TRBV18 and TRBJ1-2; 9 nucleotides align to TRBD1. The CDR3 contains 14 residues. The V gene's germline CDR1 is KGHSH and CDR2 LQKENI. V shed 3 bases and J 6 bases; nucleotides not matched to a gene: 5. This CDR3 is CASSPQQGAHGYTF. The CDR3 nucleotides are TGTGCCAGCTCACCGCAACAGGGGGCACATGGCTACACCTTC.

This clone was recorded a few times. The chain uses TRBV5-1 and TRBJ1-2; the D gene is possibly TRBD1 (6 bases). V shed 1 base and J shed 2 bases, with 9 bases lying between them. The length of the CDR3 is 14 residues. The germline V gene encodes CDR1 SGHRS and CDR2 YFSETQ. The CDR3 nucleotides are TGCGCCAGCAGCTTGCAGGGGACCAACTATGGCTACACCTTC. Translation gives CASSLQGTNYGYTF.

The V gene is TRBV18, the J gene TRBJ2-3, with TRBD1 matching over 7 bases. CDR1 is KGHSH and CDR2 is LQKENI in the germline V gene. The CDR3 has 15 amino acids. V trimming: 2 bases; J trimming: 1 base; junction bases outside the gene matches: 3. The DNA of the CDR3 is TGTGCCAGCTCACCAGGACAGGTACGCACAGATACGCAGTATTTT. Its protein is CASSPGQVRTDTQYF.

The V call is TRBV3-1 (or the pseudogene TRBV3-2), the J call TRBJ2-5; 11 nucleotides align to TRBD2. The V and J ends lost 1 base and 3 bases, in that order; junction bases with no gene match: 1. From germline, CDR1 is LGHDT and CDR2 YNNKEL (reference sequence). CDR3 length: 15 amino acids. This CDR3 reads CASSQAGLAEETQYF. The CDR3 nucleotides are TGTGCCAGCAGCCAAGCGGGACTAGCGGAAGAGACCCAGTACTTC.

The genes are TRBV6-5 and TRBJ1-2, with TRBD1 identical over 7 bases. V lost 8 bases to trimming and J lost 5 bases; unmatched junction nucleotides: 11. Germline V CDR1 and CDR2: MNHEY, SVGAGI. The CDR3 runs 14 residues. In nucleotides, the CDR3 is TGTGCCAGCCAGCCGACAGGGAGAACTTATGGCTACACCTTC. Its translation is CASQPTGRTYGYTF.

The chain joins TRBV2 to TRBJ2-5; 10 bases are shared with TRBD2. The length of the CDR3 is 15 residues. With 7 bases clipped from V and 1 base from J, the junction kept 6 bases outside the gene matches. Germline lookup yields CDR1 SNHLY and CDR2 FYNNEI. The CDR3 reads CASTPAGGPQETQYF. The CDR3 region has the DNA TGTGCCAGCACACCAGCGGGGGGGCCCCAAGAGACCCAGTACTTC.

The chain has TRBV6-5 and TRBJ1-3; 7 bases map to TRBD1. With V trimmed by 6 bases and J by 10 bases, 6 bases remained unmatched. The CDR3 is made up of 12 amino acids. The germline gives CDR1 MNHEY, CDR2 SVGAGI. For the CDR3, the DNA is TGTGCCAGCAGCTATCCGACAGGGACCATATATTTT. Translating gives CASSYPTGTIYF.

The CDR3 region has the DNA TGTGCCAGCAGCGTAGGGATGGACAGGGGCACTGAAGCTTTCTTT. It encodes CASSVGMDRGTEAFF. The chain combines TRBV9 with TRBJ1-1; 9 nucleotides agree with TRBD1. The germline V gene encodes CDR1 SGDLS and CDR2 YYNGEE. This CDR3 contains 15 residues. With V trimmed by 0 bases and J by 4 bases, 4 bases remained unmatched.

The V gene is TRBV24-1, the J gene TRBJ1-1, with D uncertain. The germline gives CDR1 KGHDR, CDR2 SFDVKD. V lost 0 bases and J lost 0, with 10 bases in between. The CDR3 totals 16 residues. The CDR3 is CATSDLKAGLNTEAFF. CDR3 nucleotides: TGTGCCACCAGTGATTTGAAGGCAGGCCTGAACACTGAAGCTTTCTTT.

This clone was recorded once. This chain links TRBV5-4 with TRBJ1-3, with 7 nucleotides matching TRBD1. The CDR3 is 18 amino acids. V trimming: 4 bases; J trimming: 0 bases; junction bases outside the gene matches: 13. Germline loops: CDR1 SGHNT, CDR2 YYREEE (reference sequence). The DNA of the CDR3 is TGTGCCAGCAGCCAGGGGGGAGATGGCGGGCGCTCTGGAAACACCATATATTTT. It yields the protein CASSQGGDGGRSGNTIYF.

The chain carries TRBV2 and TRBJ1-5, with D possibly TRBD1 on 5 matching bases. With 5 bases removed from V and 3 bases from J, the gap between germline ends came to 20 bases. CDR3 length equals 17 residues. CDR1 SNHLY and CDR2 FYNNEI come from the germline V gene. For the CDR3, the DNA is TGTGCCAGCAGTTCGAGTGGGCGGCAGGGCGTCAATCAGCCCCAGCATTTT. Its translation: CASSSSGRQGVNQPQHF.